The 13 T cell receptor beta chains presented below share a single source sample, sequenced in a study of control samples from healthy donors and cancer patients. The method was immunoSEQ multiplex PCR; TCRdb's version includes in-frame clones alone and lacks a portion of them. The sample has some 200,000 clones; about 93% are singletons. Sequencing input: blood. All receptors derive from a man aged 18 to 35 in good health.

This chain connects TRBV18 to TRBJ1-1; the D gene is possibly TRBD1 (6 bases). The CDR3 length is 15 residues. CDR1 and CDR2 from the germline V gene are KGHSH and LQKENI. V lost 3 bases to trimming and J lost 7 bases, with 18 bases between them. CDR3: CASSPPEGGGREAFF. The CDR3 DNA reads as TGTGCCAGCTCACCCCCGGAGGGGGGCGGCCGTGAAGCTTTCTTT.

The chain has TRBV30 and TRBJ2-2, with D possibly called TRBD1 or TRBD2 (5 bases each). The CDR3 contains 16 residues. V was clipped by 2 bases and J by 4 bases, with 17 bases between them. Germline values: CDR1 GTSNPN, CDR2 SVGIG (reference sequence). The CDR3 loop reads CAWSILGVGSTGELFF. The CDR3, as DNA: TGTGCCTGGAGTATATTGGGGGTTGGATCCACCGGGGAGCTGTTTTTT.

The chain recombines TRBV15 with TRBJ2-5, with D possibly being TRBD1 (6 bases). CDR1 is LNHNV, CDR2 YYDKDF, per germline (reference sequence). Trimming took 4 bases from V and 5 from J, leaving 17 bases between them. The CDR3 has 15 amino acids. CDR3 amino acids: CATSIRDTVGETQYF. The CDR3, as DNA: TGTGCCACCAGCATCCGGGACACCGTGGGGGAGACCCAGTACTTC.

The chain uses TRBV24-1 and TRBJ2-2; D possibly corresponds to TRBD2 (6 bases). The length of the CDR3 is 15 residues. Germline CDR1 is KGHDR and CDR2 is SFDVKD. V was clipped by 9 bases and J by 4 bases, with 17 bases between them. The DNA for the CDR3 is TGTGCCACCGGCACTAGCTCTCGTGGCACCGGGGAGCTGTTTTTT. It specifies CATGTSSRGTGELFF.

This chain uses TRBV27 with TRBJ1-1, with TRBD1 as a possible D gene (5 bases). Germline V gene data show CDR1 as MNHEY and CDR2 as SMNVEV (reference sequence). V shed 3 bases and J shed 3 bases, with 17 bases lying between them. CDR3 length: 16 residues. The CDR3 DNA reads as TGTGCCAGCAGTTTCTCTCGGGAGGGGCGAGACACTGAAGCTTTCTTT. Its translation is CASSFSREGRDTEAFF.

J is TRBJ2-6 and V is TRBV5-1; the D gene is possibly TRBD2 (5 bases). The V gene's germline CDR1 is SGHRS and CDR2 YFSETQ. Deletions cut 4 bases from V and 0 bases from J, with 23 bases between. The CDR3 has 20 residues. The CDR3 reads CASSPVAAGLQISGANVLTF. The CDR3, as DNA: TGCGCCAGCAGCCCTGTCGCTGCAGGACTCCAGATCTCTGGGGCCAACGTCCTGACTTTC.

V is TRBV19 and J is TRBJ1-2, with D perhaps TRBD1 (6 bases). Germline CDR1 reads LNHDA; CDR2 reads SQIVND (reference sequence). This CDR3 spans 15 amino acids. V lost 5 bases and J lost 2, with 15 bases in between. As DNA, the CDR3 is TGTGCCAGTAGTGCCGTACAGGGATCCAACTATGGCTACACCTTC. Translating gives CASSAVQGSNYGYTF.

The rearrangement uses TRBV19 and TRBJ1-4, with TRBD1 matching over 7 bases. V dropped 2 bases and J dropped 7; count of bases not matched to a gene: 10. In germline, CDR1 is LNHDA, CDR2 SQIVND (reference sequence). The CDR3 has 16 residues. CDR3 sequence (DNA): TGTGCCAGTAGTATAACCCCCGGGACAGCTACTGAAAAACTGTTTTTT. Protein: CASSITPGTATEKLFF.

This chain connects TRBV5-1 to TRBJ2-2, with TRBD1 matching over 8 bases. This CDR3 is 16 amino acids long. Germline lookup yields CDR1 SGHRS and CDR2 YFSETQ. V shed 1 base and J 4 bases; nucleotides not matched to a gene: 6. The CDR3 sequence is CASSLRGQVGTGELFF. CDR3 DNA sequence: TGCGCCAGCAGCTTGAGGGGACAGGTGGGCACCGGGGAGCTGTTTTTT.

This clone was detected only once. The chain has TRBV7-2 and TRBJ2-7, with 9 bases that match TRBD1. The CDR3 extends over 11 amino acids. V lost 4 bases, J lost 13 bases, and 5 bases stayed unmatched. Germline V lookup: CDR1 SGHTA, CDR2 FQGNSA. Written as DNA, the CDR3 is TGTGCCAGCAGCTCCGGACAGGGGCCATACTTC. Amino acid sequence: CASSSGQGPYF.

V gene TRBV19 combines with J gene TRBJ1-1; 8 positions match TRBD1. The CDR3 contains 15 residues. CDR1 is LNHDA and CDR2 is SQIVND in the germline V gene (reference sequence). V lost 1 base and J lost 1; bases outside the gene matches: 2. The CDR3 loop is CASSIVDRANTEAFF. The CDR3 DNA reads TGTGCCAGTAGTATAGTGGACAGGGCGAACACTGAAGCTTTCTTT.

The rearrangement uses TRBV5-1 and TRBJ1-4; no clear D. V lost 4 bases to trimming and J lost 8 bases, with 18 bases between them. The CDR3 contains 15 residues. The germline V gene has CDR1 SGHRS and CDR2 YFSETQ. The CDR3 coding sequence is TGCGCCAGCAGCGTGGGAGGCGCTTCTGCGGAAAAACTGTTTTTT. Translating it yields CASSVGGASAEKLFF. The full variable domain, rest sourced from reference TRBV5-1 and TRBJ1-4, is KAGVTQTPRYLIKTRGQQVTLSCSPISGHRSVSWYQQTPGQGLQFLFEYFSETQRNKGNFPGRFSGRQFSNSRSEMNVSTLELGDSALYLCASSVGGASAEKLFFGSGTQLSVL.

This sequence joins TRBV6-1 and TRBJ2-3, with D perhaps matching TRBD2 (7 bases). This CDR3 is built from 15 residues. V was trimmed by 3 bases and J by 1 base, leaving 11 bases between them. Germline V gene data show CDR1 as MNHNS and CDR2 as SASEGT. CDR3 loop: CASSDLGGGTDTQYF. The CDR3 DNA sequence: TGTGCCAGCAGTGATTTAGGGGGGGGCACAGATACGCAGTATTTT.